The clone carrying this TCR beta chain occurred a few times. Its antigen is not known. RNA transcripts provided the source from which TCR beta CDR3 regions were amplified. HTBI primers drove first-round RT-PCR of the TCR CDR3. TCRdb redid the calling of the multiplex PCR reads with MiXCR, one entry per CDR3 protein. The table includes about 560,000 distinct CDR3 sequences, roughly 17% detected once. V lost 5 bases and J lost 3, with 13 bases in between. There are 14 residues in the CDR3. From germline, CDR1 is SGHAT and CDR2 FQNNGV. This entry comes from a study of T cells in Graves' hyperthyroidism and ophthalmopathy. Study findings and constraints: In simple terms, a model built on 13 V-J features told ophthalmopathy apart from stable hyperthyroidism.

The genes are TRBV11-2 and TRBJ1-1; D not resolved. The sample comprised blood. The source is a young woman with Graves' hyperthyroidism. In nucleotides, the CDR3 is TGTGCCAGCAGCAACTCGGACGGGTACACTGAAGCTTTCTTT. As protein: CASSNSDGYTEAFF.